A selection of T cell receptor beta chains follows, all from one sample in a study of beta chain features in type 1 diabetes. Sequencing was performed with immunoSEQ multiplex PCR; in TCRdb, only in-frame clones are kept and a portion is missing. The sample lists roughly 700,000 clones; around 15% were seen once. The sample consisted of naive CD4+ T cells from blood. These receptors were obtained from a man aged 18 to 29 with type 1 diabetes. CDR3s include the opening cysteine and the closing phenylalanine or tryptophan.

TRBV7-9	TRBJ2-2	CASSESSGGPNTGELFF
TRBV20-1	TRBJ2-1	CSAINNEQFF
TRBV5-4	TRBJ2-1	CASSLSGGALSEQFF
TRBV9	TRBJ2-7	CASSPGQASYEQYF
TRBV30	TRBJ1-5	CAWRDAGTGANQPQHF
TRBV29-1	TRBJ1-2	CSVGPRLSNYGYTF
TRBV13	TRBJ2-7	CASSTLPPTSAEWGSYEQYF
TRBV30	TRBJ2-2	CAWSGRGTGELFF
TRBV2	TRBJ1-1	CASDTSVTGTEAFF
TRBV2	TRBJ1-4	CASRQTGVNEKLFF
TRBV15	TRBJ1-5	CATSQRDRDQPQHF
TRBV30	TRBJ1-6	CAWKTGVNNSPLHF
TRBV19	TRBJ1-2	CASREEVHGYTF
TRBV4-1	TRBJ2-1	CASSPGQGPYTEQFF
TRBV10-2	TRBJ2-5	CASSEAGKETQYF
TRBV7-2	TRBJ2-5	CASSVAGRLGETQYF
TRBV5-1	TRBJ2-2	CASSGRTSGGAGELFF
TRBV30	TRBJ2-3	CAWSRTGGSADTQYF
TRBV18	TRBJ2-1	CASSPGQGAFDNEQFF
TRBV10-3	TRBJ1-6	CAITSGWGSPLHF
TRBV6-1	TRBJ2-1	CASRLDGSSYNEQFF
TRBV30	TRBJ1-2	CAWTPGEGGYTF
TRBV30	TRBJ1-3	CAWRGGASSGNTIYF
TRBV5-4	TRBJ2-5	CASSRKDREWETQYF
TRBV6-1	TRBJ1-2	CASSAPGQGNYGYTF
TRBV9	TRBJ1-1	CASSVAPGTEAFF
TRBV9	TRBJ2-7	CASSVSGTNSYEQYF
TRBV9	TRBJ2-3	CASSVSGGSTDTQYF
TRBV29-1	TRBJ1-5	CSVGTDSNQPQHF
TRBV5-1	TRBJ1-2	CASSPTGVEADGYTF
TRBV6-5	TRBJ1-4	CASSYAIGEKLFF
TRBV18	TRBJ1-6	CASSPPQGLGSPLHF
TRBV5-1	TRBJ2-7	CASSDSTYEQYF
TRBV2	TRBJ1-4	CASSEPPAQINEKLFF
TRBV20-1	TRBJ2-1	CSTGTGNEQFF
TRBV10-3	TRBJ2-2	CAISDRTGHTGELFF
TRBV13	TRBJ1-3	CASSDTTGNTIYF
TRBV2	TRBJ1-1	CASSGQHTEAFF
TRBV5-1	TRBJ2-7	CASSLEGAGSYEQYF
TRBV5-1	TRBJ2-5	CASSLQTGGAGETQYF
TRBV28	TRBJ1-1	CASRRGAEAFF
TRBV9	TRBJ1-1	CASTIGELNTEAFF
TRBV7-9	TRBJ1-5	CASSLEAGANQPQHF
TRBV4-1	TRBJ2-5	CASSPGWGNQETQYF